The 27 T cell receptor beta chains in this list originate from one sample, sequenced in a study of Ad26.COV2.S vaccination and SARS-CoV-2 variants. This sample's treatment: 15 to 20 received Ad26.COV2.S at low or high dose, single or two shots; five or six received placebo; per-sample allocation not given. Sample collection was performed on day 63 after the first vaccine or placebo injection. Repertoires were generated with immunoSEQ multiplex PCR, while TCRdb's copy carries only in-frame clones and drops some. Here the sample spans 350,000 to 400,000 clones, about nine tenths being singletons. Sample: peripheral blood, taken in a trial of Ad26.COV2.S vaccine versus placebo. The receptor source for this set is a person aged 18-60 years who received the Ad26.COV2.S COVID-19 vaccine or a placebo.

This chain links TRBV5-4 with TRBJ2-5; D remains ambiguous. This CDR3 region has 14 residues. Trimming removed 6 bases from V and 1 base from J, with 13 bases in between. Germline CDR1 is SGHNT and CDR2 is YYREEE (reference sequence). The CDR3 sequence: CASNWEKSQETQYF. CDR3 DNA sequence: TGTGCCAGCAACTGGGAAAAGAGCCAAGAGACCCAGTACTTC.

The CDR3 protein is CASRTVESGELFF. CDR3 nucleotides: TGTGCCAGCAGGACCGTGGAGTCCGGGGAGCTGTTTTTT. The rearrangement uses TRBV6-5 and TRBJ2-2; D remains unclear. The CDR3 consists of 13 residues. Germline assignment: CDR1 MNHEY and CDR2 SVGAGI. V gave up 6 bases and J gave up 6 bases, with 11 bases separating them.

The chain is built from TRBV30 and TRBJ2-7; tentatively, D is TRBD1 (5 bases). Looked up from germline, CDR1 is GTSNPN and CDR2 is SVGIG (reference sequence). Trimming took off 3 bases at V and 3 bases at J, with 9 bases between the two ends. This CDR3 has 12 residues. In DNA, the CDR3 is TGTGCCTGGAGCCGACAGTTCTACGAGCAGTACTTC. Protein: CAWSRQFYEQYF.

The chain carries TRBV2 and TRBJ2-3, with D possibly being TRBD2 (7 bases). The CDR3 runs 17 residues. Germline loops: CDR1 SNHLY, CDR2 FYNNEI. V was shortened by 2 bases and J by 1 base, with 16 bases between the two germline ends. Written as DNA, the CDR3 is TGTGCCAGCAGTGAATGGGCGGGGGCTAGTCGCACAGATACGCAGTATTTT. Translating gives CASSEWAGASRTDTQYF.

CDR3 in amino acids: CASGSPGTPNTDTQYF. The DNA for the CDR3 is TGTGCTAGTGGTTCTCCCGGGACACCTAACACAGATACGCAGTATTTT. This chain uses TRBV12-5 with TRBJ2-3; perhaps TRBD1 as D (6 bases). Germline V gene data show CDR1 as LGHNT and CDR2 as FRNRAP. V gave up 4 bases and J gave up 2 bases, with 16 bases separating them. CDR3 size: 16 residues.

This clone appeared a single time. DNA of the CDR3: TGTGCCAGCACGATTGCGGGAGAGGGCTACACCTTC. Its translation is CASTIAGEGYTF. The chain couples TRBV25-1 to TRBJ1-2; unclear D gene. CDR3 length equals 12 residues. The germline CDR1 and CDR2 sequences are MGHDK and SYGVNS. Trimming cost V 7 bases and J 8 bases, with 14 bases left between them.

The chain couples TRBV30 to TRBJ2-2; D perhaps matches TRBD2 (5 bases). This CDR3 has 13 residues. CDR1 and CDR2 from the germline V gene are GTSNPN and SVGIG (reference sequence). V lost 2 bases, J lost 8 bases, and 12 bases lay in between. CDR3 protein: CAWSLLRTGELFF. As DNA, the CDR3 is TGTGCCTGGAGTCTCTTAAGGACTGGGGAGCTGTTTTTT.

The CDR3 loop is CASSPPRVDQPQHF. In nucleotides, the CDR3 is TGTGCCAGCAGCCCCCCCAGGGTGGATCAGCCCCAGCATTTT. The rearrangement links TRBV7-9 to TRBJ1-5; D might be TRBD1 (5 bases). CDR3 size: 14 residues. Deletions cut 5 bases from V and 5 bases from J, with 13 bases between. CDR1 SEHNR and CDR2 FQNEAQ come from the germline V gene (reference sequence).

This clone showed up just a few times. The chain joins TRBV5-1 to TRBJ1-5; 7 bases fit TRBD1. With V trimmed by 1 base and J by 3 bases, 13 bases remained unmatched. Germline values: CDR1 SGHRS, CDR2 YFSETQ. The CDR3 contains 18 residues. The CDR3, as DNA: TGCGCCAGCAGCTTGATCCTCCTGTCAGGACAGGCCAATCAGCCCCAGCATTTT. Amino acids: CASSLILLSGQANQPQHF.

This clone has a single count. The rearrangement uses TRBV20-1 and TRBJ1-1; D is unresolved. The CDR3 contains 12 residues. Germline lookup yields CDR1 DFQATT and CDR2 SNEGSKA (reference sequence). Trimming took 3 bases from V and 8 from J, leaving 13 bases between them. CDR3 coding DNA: TGCAGTGCTAGTTTTTTTGAAGGCGAAGCTTTCTTT. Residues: CSASFFEGEAFF.

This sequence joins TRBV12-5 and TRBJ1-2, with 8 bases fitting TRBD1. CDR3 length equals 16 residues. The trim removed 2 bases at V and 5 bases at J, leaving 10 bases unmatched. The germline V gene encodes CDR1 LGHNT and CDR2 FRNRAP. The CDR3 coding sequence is TGTGCTAGTGGTTTGTCGACCCAGGACAGGGAATATGGCTACACCTTC. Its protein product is CASGLSTQDREYGYTF.

CDR3 nucleotides: TGTGCCAGCAGTCCCCGGACCGGTAATTCACCCCTCCACTTT. This sequence encodes CASSPRTGNSPLHF. The rearrangement joins TRBV6-5 to TRBJ1-6; no firm D call. CDR1 is MNHEY, CDR2 SVGAGI, per germline. This CDR3 region has 14 residues. Trimming removed 5 bases at V and 6 bases at J, with 11 bases between.

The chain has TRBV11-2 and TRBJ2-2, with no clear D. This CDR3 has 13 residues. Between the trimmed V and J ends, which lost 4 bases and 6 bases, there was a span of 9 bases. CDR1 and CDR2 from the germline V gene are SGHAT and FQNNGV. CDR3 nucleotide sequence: TGTGCCAGCAGCTACCACAGCCCCGGGGAGCTGTTTTTT. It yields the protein CASSYHSPGELFF.

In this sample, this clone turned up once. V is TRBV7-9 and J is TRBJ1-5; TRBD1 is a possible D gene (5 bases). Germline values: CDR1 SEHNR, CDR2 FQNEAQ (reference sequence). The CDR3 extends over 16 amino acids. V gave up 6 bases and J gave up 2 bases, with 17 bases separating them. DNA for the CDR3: TGTGCCAGCAGTCCATTGGGGCGGGGAGGCAATCAGCCCCAGCATTTT. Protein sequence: CASSPLGRGGNQPQHF. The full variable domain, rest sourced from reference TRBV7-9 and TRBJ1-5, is DTGVSQNPRHKITKRGQNVTFRCDPISEHNRLYWYRQTLGQGPEFLTYFQNEAQLEKSRLLSDRFSAERPKGSFSTLEIQRTEQGDSAMYLCASSPLGRGGNQPQHFGDGTRLSIL.

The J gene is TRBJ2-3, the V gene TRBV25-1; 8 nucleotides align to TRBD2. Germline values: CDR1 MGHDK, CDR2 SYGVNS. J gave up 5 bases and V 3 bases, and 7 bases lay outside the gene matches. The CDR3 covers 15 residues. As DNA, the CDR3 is TGTGCCAGCAGTGAGGGCCAAGCGGGGGTAGATACGCAGTATTTT. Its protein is CASSEGQAGVDTQYF.

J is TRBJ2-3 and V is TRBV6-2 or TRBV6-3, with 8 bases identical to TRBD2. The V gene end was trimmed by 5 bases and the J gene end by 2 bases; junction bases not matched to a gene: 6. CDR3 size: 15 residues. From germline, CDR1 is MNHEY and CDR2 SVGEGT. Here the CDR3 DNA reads TGTGCCAGCAGTGATCGCGGGGGGTCCACAGATACGCAGTATTTT. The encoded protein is CASSDRGGSTDTQYF.

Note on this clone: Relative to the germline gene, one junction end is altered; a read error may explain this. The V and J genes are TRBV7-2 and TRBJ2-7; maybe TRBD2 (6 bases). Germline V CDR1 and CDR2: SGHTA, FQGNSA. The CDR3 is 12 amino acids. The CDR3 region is CASSPGTFLDAF. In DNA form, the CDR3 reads TGTGCCAGCAGCCCCGGGACTTTCTTAGACGCCTTC.

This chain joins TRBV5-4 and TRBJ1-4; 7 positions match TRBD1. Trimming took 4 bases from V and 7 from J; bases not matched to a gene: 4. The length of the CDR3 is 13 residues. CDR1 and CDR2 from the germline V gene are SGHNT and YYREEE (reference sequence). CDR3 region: CASSTGTAEKLFF. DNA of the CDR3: TGTGCCAGCAGCACGGGGACAGCTGAAAAACTGTTTTTT.

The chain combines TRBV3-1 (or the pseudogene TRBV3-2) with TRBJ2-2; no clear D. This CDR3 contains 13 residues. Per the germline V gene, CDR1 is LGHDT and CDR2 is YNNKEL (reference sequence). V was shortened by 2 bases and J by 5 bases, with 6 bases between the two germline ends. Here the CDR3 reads CASSQKSTGELFF. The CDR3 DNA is TGTGCCAGCAGCCAAAAGTCTACCGGGGAGCTGTTTTTT.

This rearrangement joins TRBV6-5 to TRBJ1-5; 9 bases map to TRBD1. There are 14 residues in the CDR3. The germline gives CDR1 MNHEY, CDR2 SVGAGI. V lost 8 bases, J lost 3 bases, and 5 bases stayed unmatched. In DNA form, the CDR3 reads TGTGCCAGCGGAGGGACAGGGAACAATCAGCCCCAGCATTTT. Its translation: CASGGTGNNQPQHF.

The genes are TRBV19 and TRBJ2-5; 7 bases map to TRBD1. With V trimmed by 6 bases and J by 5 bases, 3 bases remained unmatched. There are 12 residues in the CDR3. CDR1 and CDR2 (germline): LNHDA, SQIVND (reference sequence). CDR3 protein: CASSVQGETQYF. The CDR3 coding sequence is TGTGCCAGTAGCGTACAGGGGGAGACCCAGTACTTC. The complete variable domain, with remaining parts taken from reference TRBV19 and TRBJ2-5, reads DGGITQSPKYLFRKEGQNVTLSCEQNLNHDAMYWYRQDPGQGLRLIYYSQIVNDFQKGDIAEGYSVSREKKESFPLTVTSAQKNPTAFYLCASSVQGETQYFGPGTRLLVL.

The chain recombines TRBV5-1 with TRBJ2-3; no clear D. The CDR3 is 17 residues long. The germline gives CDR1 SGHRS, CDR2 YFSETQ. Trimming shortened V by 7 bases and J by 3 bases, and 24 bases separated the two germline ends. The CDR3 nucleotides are TGCGCCAGCGGCCCGTCCACGGGCGGCACCAGGACAGATACGCAGTATTTT. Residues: CASGPSTGGTRTDTQYF.

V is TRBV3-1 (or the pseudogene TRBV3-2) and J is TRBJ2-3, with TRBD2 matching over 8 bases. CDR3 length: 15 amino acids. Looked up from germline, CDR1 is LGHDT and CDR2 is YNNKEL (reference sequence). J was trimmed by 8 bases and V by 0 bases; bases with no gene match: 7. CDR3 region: CASSQDSRGGGTQYF. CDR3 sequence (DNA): TGTGCCAGCAGCCAAGATTCCCGGGGGGGCGGTACGCAGTATTTT.

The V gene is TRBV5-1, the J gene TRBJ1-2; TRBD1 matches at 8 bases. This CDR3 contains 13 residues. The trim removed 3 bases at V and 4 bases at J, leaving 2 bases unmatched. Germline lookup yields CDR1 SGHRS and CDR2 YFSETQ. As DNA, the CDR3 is TGCGCCAGCAGCTCGGACAGGGCCTATGGCTACACCTTC. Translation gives CASSSDRAYGYTF.

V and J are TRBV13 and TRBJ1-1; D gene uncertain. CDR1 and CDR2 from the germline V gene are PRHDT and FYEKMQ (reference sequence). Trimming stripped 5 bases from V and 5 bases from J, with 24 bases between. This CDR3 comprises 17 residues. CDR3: CASSTRTVRTLGTEAFF. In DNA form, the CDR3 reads TGTGCCAGCAGCACCCGGACCGTGAGGACTTTGGGTACTGAAGCTTTCTTT.

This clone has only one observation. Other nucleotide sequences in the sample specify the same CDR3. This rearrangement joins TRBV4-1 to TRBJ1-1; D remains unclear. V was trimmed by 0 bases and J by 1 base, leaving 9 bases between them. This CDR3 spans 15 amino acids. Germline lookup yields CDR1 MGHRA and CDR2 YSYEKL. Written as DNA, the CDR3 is TGCGCCAGCAGCCAAGAAGGGCTGGGGAACACTGAAGCTTTCTTT. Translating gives CASSQEGLGNTEAFF.

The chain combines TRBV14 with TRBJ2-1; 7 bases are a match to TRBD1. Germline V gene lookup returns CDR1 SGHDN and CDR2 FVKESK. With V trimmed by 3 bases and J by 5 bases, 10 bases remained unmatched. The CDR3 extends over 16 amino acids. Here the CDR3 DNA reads TGTGCCAGCAGCCAGGGACAGACGGCCGGTAACAATGAGCAGTTCTTC. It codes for CASSQGQTAGNNEQFF.